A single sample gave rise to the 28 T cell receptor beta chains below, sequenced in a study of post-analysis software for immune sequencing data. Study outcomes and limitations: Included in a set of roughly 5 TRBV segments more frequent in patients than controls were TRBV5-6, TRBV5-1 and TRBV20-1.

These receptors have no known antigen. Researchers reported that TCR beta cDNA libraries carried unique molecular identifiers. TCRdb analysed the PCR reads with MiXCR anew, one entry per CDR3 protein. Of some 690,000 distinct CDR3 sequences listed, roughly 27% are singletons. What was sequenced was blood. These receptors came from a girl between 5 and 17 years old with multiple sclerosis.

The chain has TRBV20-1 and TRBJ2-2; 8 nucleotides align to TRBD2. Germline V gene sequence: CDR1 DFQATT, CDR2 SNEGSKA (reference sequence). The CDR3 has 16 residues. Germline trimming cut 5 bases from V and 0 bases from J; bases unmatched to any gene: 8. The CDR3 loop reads CSAQNPGLANTGELFF. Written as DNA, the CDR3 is TGCAGTGCTCAAAATCCGGGACTAGCGAACACCGGGGAGCTGTTTTTT.

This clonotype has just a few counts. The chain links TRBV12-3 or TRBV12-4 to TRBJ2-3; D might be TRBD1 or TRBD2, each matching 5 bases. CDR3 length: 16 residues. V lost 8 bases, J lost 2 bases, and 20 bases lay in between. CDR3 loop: CASDRPGAYVTDTQYF. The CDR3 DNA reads TGTGCCAGCGATCGCCCCGGGGCCTACGTCACAGATACGCAGTATTTT.

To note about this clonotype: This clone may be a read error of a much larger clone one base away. The CDR3 nucleotides are TGCGGTGCTAGAACTCGAGAGCAGTACTTC. Its translation: CGARTREQYF. This chain links TRBV20-1 with TRBJ2-5; D is uncertain. Looked up from germline, CDR1 is DFQATT and CDR2 is SNEGSKA (reference sequence). This CDR3 contains 10 residues.

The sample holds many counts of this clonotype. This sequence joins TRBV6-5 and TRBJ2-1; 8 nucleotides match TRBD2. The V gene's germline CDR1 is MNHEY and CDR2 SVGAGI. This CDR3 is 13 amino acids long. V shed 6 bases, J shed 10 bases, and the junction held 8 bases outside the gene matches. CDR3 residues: CASRRGSGIEQFF. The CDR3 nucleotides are TGTGCCAGCAGGAGGGGTAGCGGGATAGAGCAGTTCTTC.

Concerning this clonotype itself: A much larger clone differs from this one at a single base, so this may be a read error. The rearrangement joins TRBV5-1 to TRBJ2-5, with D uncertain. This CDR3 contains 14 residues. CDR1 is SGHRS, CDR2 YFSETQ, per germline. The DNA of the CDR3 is TGCGCCAGCAGCCCGGACGGTAACCAAGGGACCCAGTACTTC. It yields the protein CASSPDGNQGTQYF.

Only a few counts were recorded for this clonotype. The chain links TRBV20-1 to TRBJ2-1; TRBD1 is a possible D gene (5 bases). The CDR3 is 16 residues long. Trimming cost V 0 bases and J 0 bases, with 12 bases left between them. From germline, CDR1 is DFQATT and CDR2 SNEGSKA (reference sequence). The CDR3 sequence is CSARDLRGVSYNEQFF. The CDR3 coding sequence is TGCAGTGCTAGAGATCTTAGGGGTGTCTCCTACAATGAGCAGTTCTTC.

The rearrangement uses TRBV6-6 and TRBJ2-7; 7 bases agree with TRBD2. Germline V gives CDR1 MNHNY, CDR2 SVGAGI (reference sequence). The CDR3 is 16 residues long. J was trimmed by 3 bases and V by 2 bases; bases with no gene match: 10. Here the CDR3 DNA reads TGTGCCAGCAGTTACCCGGAGCGGGAAATCAGCTACGAGCAGTACTTC. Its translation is CASSYPEREISYEQYF.

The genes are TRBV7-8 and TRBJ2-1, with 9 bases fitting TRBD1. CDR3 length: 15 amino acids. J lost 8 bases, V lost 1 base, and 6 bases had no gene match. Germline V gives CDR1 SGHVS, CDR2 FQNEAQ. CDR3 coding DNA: TGTGCCAGCAGCTTAGTGGGGGACAGGGAGGATGAGCAGTTCTTC. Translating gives CASSLVGDREDEQFF.

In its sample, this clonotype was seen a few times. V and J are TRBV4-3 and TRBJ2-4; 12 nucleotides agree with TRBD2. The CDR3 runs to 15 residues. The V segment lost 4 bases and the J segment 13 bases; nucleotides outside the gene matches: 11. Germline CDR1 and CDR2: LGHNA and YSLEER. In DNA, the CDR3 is TGCGCCAGCAGCCCCAGACTAGCGGGAGTTATAGAGCAGTACTTC. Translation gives CASSPRLAGVIEQYF.

CDR3 in DNA: TGTGCCAGCAGGGGCGGGGGAACCACAGATACGCAGTATTTT. Protein product: CASRGGGTTDTQYF. This rearrangement joins TRBV11-2 to TRBJ2-3; 7 nucleotides match TRBD2. This CDR3 is built from 14 residues. Germline V gene lookup returns CDR1 SGHAT and CDR2 FQNNGV. With V trimmed by 6 bases and J by 2 bases, 5 bases remained unmatched.

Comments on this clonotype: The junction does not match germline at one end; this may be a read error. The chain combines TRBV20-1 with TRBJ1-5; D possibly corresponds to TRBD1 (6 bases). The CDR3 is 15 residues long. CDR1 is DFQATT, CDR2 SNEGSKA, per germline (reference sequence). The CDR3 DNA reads TGCAGTGCTATCCCCGGGACACAGGGAAGTCAGCCCCGGCATTTT. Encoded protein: CSAIPGTQGSQPRHF.

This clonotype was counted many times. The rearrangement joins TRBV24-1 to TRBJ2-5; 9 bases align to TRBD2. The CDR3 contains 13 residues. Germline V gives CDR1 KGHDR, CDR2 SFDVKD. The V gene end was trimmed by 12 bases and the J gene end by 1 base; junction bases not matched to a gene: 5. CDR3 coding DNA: TGTGCCGTGCGGCGGGGGGGCCAAGAGACCCAGTACTTC. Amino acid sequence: CAVRRGGQETQYF.

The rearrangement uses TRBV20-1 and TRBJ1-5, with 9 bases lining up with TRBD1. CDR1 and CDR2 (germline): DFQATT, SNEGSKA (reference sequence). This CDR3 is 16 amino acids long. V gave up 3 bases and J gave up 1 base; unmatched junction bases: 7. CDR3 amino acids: CSASSLGQGSNQPQHF. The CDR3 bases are TGCAGTGCTAGCTCTTTAGGACAGGGGAGCAATCAGCCCCAGCATTTT.

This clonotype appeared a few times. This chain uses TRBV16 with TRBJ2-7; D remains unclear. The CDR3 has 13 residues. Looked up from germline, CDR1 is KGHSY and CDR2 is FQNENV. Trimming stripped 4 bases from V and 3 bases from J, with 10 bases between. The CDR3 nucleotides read TGTGCCAGCAGCCCCCTTGGGGTCTACGAGCAGTACTTC. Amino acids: CASSPLGVYEQYF. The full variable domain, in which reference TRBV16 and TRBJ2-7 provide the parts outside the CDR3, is GEEVAQTPKHLVRGEGQKAKLYCAPIKGHSYVFWYQQVLKNEFKFLISFQNENVFDETGMPKERFSAKCLPNSPCSLEIQATKLEDSAVYFCASSPLGVYEQYFGPGTRLTVT.

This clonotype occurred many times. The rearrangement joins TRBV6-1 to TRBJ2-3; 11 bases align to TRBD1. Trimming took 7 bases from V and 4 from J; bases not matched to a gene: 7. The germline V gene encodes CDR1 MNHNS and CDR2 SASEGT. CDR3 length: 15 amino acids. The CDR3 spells CASTGGQGVADTQYF. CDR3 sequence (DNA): TGTGCCAGCACCGGGGGACAGGGGGTAGCAGATACGCAGTATTTT.

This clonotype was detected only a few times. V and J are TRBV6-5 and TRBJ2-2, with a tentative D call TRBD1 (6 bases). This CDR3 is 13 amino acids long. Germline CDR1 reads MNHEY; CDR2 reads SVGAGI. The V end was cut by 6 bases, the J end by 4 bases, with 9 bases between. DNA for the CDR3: TGTGCCAGCAGACAGGGTCCCACCGGGGAGCTGTTTTTT. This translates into CASRQGPTGELFF.

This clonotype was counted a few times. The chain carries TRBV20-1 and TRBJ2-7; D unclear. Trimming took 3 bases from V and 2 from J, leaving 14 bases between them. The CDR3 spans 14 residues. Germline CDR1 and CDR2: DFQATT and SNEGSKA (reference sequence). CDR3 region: CSARGDKTTYEQYF. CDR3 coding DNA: TGCAGTGCTAGGGGTGACAAAACGACCTACGAGCAGTACTTC.

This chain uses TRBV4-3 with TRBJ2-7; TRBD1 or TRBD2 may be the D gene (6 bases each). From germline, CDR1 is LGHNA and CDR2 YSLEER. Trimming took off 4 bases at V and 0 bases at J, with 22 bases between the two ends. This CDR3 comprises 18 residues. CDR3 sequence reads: CASSRHPPRGASSYEQYF. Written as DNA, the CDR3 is TGCGCCAGCAGCCGCCATCCTCCAAGGGGGGCGAGCTCCTACGAGCAGTACTTC.

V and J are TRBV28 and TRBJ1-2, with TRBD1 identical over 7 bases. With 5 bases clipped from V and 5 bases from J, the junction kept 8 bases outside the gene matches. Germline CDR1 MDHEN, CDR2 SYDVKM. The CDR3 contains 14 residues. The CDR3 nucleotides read TGTGCCAGCAGTGGGTCAGGGGGTAGATATGGCTACACCTTC. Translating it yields CASSGSGGRYGYTF.

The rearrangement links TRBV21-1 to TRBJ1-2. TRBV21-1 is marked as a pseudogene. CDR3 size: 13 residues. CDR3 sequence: CASGPRPLGGYTF. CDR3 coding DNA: TGTGCCAGCGGGCCCCGGCCCTTAGGTGGCTACACCTTC.

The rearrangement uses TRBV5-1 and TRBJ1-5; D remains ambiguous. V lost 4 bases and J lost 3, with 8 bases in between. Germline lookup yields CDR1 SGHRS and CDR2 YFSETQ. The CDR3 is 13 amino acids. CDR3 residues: CASSIEPNQPQHF. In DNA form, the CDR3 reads TGCGCCAGCAGCATAGAACCCAATCAGCCCCAGCATTTT.

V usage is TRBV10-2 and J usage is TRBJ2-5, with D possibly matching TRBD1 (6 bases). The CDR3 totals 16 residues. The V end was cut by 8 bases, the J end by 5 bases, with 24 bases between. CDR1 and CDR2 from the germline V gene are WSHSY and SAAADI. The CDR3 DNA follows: TGCGCCAGCGGAATACTCAGGGGCCTGATGGGCGAGACCCAGTACTTC. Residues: CASGILRGLMGETQYF.

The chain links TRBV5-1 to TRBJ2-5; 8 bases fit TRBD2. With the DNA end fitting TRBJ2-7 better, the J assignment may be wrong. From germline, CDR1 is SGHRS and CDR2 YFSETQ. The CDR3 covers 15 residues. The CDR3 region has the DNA TGCGCCAGCAGCTTGGTCACTAGCGGTGACGGCGAGCAGTACTTC. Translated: CASSLVTSGDGEQYF.

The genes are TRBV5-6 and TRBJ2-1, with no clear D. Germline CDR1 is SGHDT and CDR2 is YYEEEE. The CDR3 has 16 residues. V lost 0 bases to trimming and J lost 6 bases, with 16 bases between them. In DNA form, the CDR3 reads TGTGCCAGCAGCTTGGGCCAGCTCTTACCTACCAATGAGCAGTTCTTC. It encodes CASSLGQLLPTNEQFF.

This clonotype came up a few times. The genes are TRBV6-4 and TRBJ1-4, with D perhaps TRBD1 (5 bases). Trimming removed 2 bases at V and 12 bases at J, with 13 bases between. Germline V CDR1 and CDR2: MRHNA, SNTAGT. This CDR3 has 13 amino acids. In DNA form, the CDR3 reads TGTGCCAGCAGTGACGGGGACGAGGGCCAACTGTTTTTT. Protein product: CASSDGDEGQLFF.

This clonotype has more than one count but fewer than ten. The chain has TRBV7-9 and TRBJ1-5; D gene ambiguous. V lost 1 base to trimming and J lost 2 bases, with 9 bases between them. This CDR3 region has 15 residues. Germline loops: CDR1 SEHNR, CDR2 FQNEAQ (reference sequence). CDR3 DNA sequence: TGTGCCAGCAGCTTAGACGGGTCGCGCAATCAGCCCCAGCATTTT. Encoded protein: CASSLDGSRNQPQHF.

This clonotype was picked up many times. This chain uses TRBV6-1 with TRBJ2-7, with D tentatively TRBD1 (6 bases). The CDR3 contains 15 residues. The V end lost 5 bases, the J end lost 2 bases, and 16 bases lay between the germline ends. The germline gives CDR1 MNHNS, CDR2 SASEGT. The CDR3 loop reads CASSLQPTGTYEQYF. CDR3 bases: TGTGCCAGCAGTCTCCAGCCTACAGGGACCTACGAGCAGTACTTC.

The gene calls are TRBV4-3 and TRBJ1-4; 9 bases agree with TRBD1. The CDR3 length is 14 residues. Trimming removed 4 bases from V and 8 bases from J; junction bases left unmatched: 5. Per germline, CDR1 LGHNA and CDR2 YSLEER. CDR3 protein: CASSPDRGYEKLFF. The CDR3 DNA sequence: TGCGCCAGCAGCCCAGACAGGGGGTACGAAAAACTGTTTTTT.